This note documents a single TCR beta chain sequence. The antigen remains undetermined. This specimen belongs to a study of OX40 agonist ivuxolimab in advanced cancers. Across the study: From about 23 to 85 years was the age range, with a mean of 60 years, and 70% to 85% were male.

V lost 3 bases, J lost 10 bases, and 10 bases lay in between. CDR3 size: 12 residues. The V gene's germline CDR1 is KGHSH and CDR2 LQKENI. Produced via immunoSEQ multiplex PCR; TCRdb's table is partial and in-frame only. The sample shows some 41,000 clones, just under 90% of them seen only once. Whole-study findings and limits: CD8+ T cells showed, on average, more clonal expansion than CD4+ cells. Expanded peripheral T cell antigen specificity was not determined.

This chain connects TRBV18 to TRBJ2-1, with D possibly matching TRBD1 (6 bases). The receptor was isolated from an adult with an advanced solid tumor such as melanoma, head and neck, liver or kidney cancer. This specimen was CD4+ or CD8+ T cells sorted from blood, taken in a trial of the OX40 agonist ivuxolimab. CDR3 residues: CASSPTGTEQFF. CDR3 DNA sequence: TGTGCCAGCTCACCCACCGGGACAGAGCAGTTCTTC.